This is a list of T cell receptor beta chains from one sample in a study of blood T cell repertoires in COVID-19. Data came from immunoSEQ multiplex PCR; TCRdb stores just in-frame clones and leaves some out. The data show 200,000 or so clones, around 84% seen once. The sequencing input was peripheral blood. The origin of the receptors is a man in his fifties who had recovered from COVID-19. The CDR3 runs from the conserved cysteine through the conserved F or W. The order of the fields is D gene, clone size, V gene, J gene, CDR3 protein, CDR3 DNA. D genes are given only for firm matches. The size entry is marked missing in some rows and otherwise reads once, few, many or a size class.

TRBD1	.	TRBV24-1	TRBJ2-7	CATQDRDRAYEQYF	TGTGCCACCCAAGACCGGGACAGGGCCTACGAGCAGTACTTC
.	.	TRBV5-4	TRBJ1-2	CASSHNSEDGYTF	TGTGCCAGCAGCCATAATAGCGAGGATGGCTACACCTTC
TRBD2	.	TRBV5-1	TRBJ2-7	CASSLLAGVGEQYF	TGCGCCAGCAGCTTACTAGCGGGAGTAGGTGAGCAGTACTTC
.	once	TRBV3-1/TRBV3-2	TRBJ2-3	CASRVTGADTQYF	TGTGCCAGCAGGGTAACGGGGGCAGATACGCAGTATTTT
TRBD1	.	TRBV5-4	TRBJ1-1	CASSIRTGALTEAFF	TGTGCCAGCAGCATAAGGACAGGGGCCCTCACTGAAGCTTTCTTT
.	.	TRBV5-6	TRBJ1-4	CASSTQGGAGSEKLFF	TGTGCCAGCAGCACCCAAGGGGGGGCCGGTAGTGAAAAACTGTTTTTT
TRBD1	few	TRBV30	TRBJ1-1	CAWSVDRVRTEAFF	TGTGCCTGGAGTGTGGACAGGGTGCGGACTGAAGCTTTCTTT
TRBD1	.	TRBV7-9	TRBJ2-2	CASSVRTGGRDTGELFF	TGTGCCAGCAGCGTACGCACAGGGGGACGGGACACCGGGGAGCTGTTTTTT
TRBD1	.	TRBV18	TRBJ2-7	CASSPVTGALLSYEQYF	TGTGCCAGCTCACCTGTGACAGGGGCCTTACTCTCCTACGAGCAGTACTTC
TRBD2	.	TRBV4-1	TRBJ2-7	CASSQELAVNYEQYF	TGCGCCAGCAGCCAAGAGCTAGCGGTAAACTACGAGCAGTACTTC
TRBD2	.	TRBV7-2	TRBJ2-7	CASSNGLAGVYEQYF	TGTGCCAGCAGTAACGGACTAGCGGGGGTCTACGAGCAGTACTTC
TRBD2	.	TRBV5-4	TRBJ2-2	CASRKGGSPGELFF	TGTGCCAGCAGAAAGGGCGGGAGCCCCGGGGAGCTGTTTTTT
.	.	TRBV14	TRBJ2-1	CASSQRGSLSYNEQFF	TGTGCCAGCAGCCAAAGGGGAAGCCTCTCCTACAATGAGCAGTTCTTC
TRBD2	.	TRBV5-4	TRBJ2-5	CATAGVSETQYF	TGTGCCACTGCGGGGGTCAGCGAGACCCAGTACTTC
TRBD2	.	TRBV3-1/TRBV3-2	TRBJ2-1	CASSQDGAGRNEQFF	TGTGCCAGCAGCCAAGATGGAGCCGGGAGGAATGAGCAGTTCTTC
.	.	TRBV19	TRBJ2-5	CASSPWTVFQETQYF	TGTGCCAGTAGTCCCTGGACAGTCTTCCAAGAGACCCAGTACTTC